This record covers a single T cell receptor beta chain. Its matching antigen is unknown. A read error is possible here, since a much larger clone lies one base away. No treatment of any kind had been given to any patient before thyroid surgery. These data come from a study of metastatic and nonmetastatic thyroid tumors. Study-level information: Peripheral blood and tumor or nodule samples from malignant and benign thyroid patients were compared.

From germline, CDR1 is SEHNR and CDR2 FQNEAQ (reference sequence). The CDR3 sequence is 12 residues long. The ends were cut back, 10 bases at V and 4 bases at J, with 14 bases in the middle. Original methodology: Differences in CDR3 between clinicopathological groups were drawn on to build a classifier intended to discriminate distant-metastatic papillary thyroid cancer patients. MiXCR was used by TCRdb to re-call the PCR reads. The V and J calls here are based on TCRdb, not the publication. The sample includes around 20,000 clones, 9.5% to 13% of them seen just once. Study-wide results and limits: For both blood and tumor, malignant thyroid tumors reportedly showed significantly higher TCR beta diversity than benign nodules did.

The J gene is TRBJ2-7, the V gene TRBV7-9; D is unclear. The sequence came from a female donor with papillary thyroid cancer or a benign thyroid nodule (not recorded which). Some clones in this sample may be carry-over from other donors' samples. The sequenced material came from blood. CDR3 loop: CANSRTDYEQYF. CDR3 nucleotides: TGTGCCAACAGTCGAACAGATTACGAGCAGTACTTC.